This T cell receptor (beta chain) was observed in a study of regulatory T cells in long-lasting Graves disease. V dropped 0 bases and J dropped 10 bases, with 16 bases sitting between them. The CDR3 covers 15 residues. CDR1 and CDR2 (germline): MNHNY, SVGAGI (reference sequence). Building the TCR beta libraries relied on iRepertoire HTBI primers, and CDR3 regions underwent Arm-PCR. Each CDR3 protein is one row after TCRdb ran MiXCR on the multiplex PCR reads. The data show 400,000 to 650,000 distinct CDR3 sequences, with around 15% seen just once and 20% to 25% held by the top ten. Regarding time point: newly diagnosed GD, antithyroid drugs for less than 3 months. The TCR library used RNA extracted from PBMCs. This clonotype has only one observation. Given a much more abundant clone one base away, this may be a read error. These same records also appear under a second study, on T cells in Graves' hyperthyroidism and ophthalmopathy. Per that study: A model built on 13 V-J features separated ophthalmopathy from stable hyperthyroidism.

Sequencing used peripheral blood mononuclear cells (PBMCs), obtained at new diagnosis, from a patient treated with antithyroid drugs. The chain employs TRBV6-6 and TRBJ2-1; a possible D gene is TRBD2 (6 bases). The sequence derives from a woman aged 35 to 60 with Graves disease. CDR3 bases: TGTGCCAGCAGTTACTCGTCGGAGGGTTTGTACGAGCAGTTCTTC. Its translation: CASSYSSEGLYEQFF.